Ten or more counts support the clone carrying this TCR beta chain. Germline V gives CDR1 DFQATT, CDR2 SNEGSKA (reference sequence). This CDR3 spans 13 amino acids. V was clipped by 0 bases and J by 3 bases; unmatched bases: 2. The data stem from a study of metastatic and nonmetastatic thyroid tumors. Background on the study: Peripheral blood and tumor or nodule samples from malignant and benign thyroid patients were compared.

Using MiXCR, TCRdb re-called clones from the PCR reads. Altogether approximately 90,000 clones are present, roughly 13% being singletons, with the ten largest covering 10% to 12%. The entire patient cohort was treatment-naive prior to thyroid surgery. Sequenced: blood. This chain joins TRBV20-1 and TRBJ2-7; TRBD1 agrees at 7 bases. The clonotype comes from a female donor with papillary thyroid cancer or a benign thyroid nodule (not recorded which). Some clones in this sample may be carry-over from other donors' samples. The CDR3 DNA reads as TGCAGTGCTAGAGAAGGGGGCGGCTACGAGCAGTACTTC. Translated, it gives CSAREGGGYEQYF.